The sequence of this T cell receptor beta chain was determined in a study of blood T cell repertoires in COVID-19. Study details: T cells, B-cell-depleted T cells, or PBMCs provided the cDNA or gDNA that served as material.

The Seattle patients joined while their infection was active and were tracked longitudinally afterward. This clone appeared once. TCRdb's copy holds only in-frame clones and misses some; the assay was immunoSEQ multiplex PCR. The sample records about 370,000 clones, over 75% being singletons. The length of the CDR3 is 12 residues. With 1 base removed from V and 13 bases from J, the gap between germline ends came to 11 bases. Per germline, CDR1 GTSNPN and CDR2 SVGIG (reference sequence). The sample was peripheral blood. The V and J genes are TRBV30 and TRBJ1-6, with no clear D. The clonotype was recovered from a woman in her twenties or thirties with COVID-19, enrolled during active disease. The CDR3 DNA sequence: TGTGCCTGGAGTGCATGGTCGGGTCCCCTCCACTTT. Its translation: CAWSAWSGPLHF.